The sequence of this TCR beta chain was determined in a study of vaccination and CD4 T cells after COVID-19. Study-level information: Four females and six males made up the convalescents, two of whom were Hispanic. Stimulation used overlapping spike peptides from SARS-CoV-2, HCoV-NL63, HCoV-OC43 and HCoV-229E. Study-level results: Convalescent patients had 304 of 307 vaccine-specific clones showing spike mono-reactivity. The median count of SARS-CoV-2-reactive clonotypes rose from approximately 21 to 40, not significantly.

Treatment denoted: roughly 11-day PBMC culture with coronavirus spike peptide pools or control peptides (ViraFEST assay). Investigators obtained the unexposed donor's CD4+ T cells before the COVID-19 pandemic (2011-2018). An Oncomine TCR Beta short-read assay was used to sequence the DNA from cultured CD4+ T cells. TCRdb redid the calling of the PCR reads with MiXCR, one entry per CDR3 protein. The data hold several thousand distinct CDR3 sequences, with about 35% observed a single time. The CDR3 consists of 17 residues. CDR1 SNHLY and CDR2 FYNNEI come from the germline V gene. V shed 7 bases, J shed 7 bases, and the junction held 15 bases outside the gene matches. Remarks on this clonotype: Antigen specificity is unknown.

This chain connects TRBV2 to TRBJ1-5; TRBD1 matches at 11 bases. The clonotype originates from a human donor in good health. The sequenced sample was CD4+ T cells from blood, cultured in vitro. The chain's CDR3 is CASTGFRDRGSGQPQHF. For the CDR3, the DNA is TGTGCCAGCACGGGGTTTAGGGACAGGGGGTCGGGACAGCCCCAGCATTTT.